The sequence of this TCR beta chain was determined in a study of T cells in tuberculosis. Across the study: IGRA-negative adolescents, IGRA-positive adolescents with latent tuberculosis and adults with active tuberculosis formed this South African cohort.

Comments on this clone: The antigen remains unidentified.

Sequenced by immunoSEQ multiplex PCR; TCRdb stores in-frame clones only, minus some. The sample consists of tens of thousands of clones, around 95% of them appearing once. Latent tuberculosis screening used tuberculin skin test and IGRA at entry. CDR1 is SNHLY and CDR2 is FYNNEI in the germline V gene. V was shortened by 3 bases and J by 1 base, with 9 bases between the two germline ends. There are 14 residues in the CDR3. Study-level points and caveats: Samples were chosen by availability of cryopreserved specimens. Active tuberculosis alpha repertoires lay closer to GMM-specific TCRs than controls'.

The genes are TRBV2 and TRBJ1-2; D is ambiguous. The source of this sequence is a donor between 5 and 29 years old with latent tuberculosis or without tuberculosis infection. What was sequenced was PBMCs. CDR3 loop: CASSEGTFNYGYTF. The CDR3, as DNA: TGTGCCAGCAGTGAGGGCACATTTAACTATGGCTACACCTTC.